The clone carrying this T cell receptor beta chain has more than one count but fewer than ten. Antigen specificity is unknown. A junction end diverges from the germline sequence, so it may reflect a read error. This record belongs to a study of response to subunit inactivated influenza vaccine. Study-level points and caveats: With each seasonal influenza vaccination, the authors suggested, few new T cells are recruited.

The CDR3 runs to 13 residues. Germline CDR1 reads DFQATT; CDR2 reads SNEGSKA (reference sequence). TCRdb reprocessed the RT-PCR reads with MiXCR, giving one entry per CDR3 protein. The sample consists of roughly 500,000 distinct CDR3 sequences, 16% of them appearing once. The source was CD4+ T cells sorted from PBMCs, collected roughly 24 months after vaccination. The receptor comes from a man between 50 and 70 years old who received an inactivated influenza vaccine. The chain is built from TRBV20-1 and TRBJ2-1; D call uncertain. CDR3 in DNA: TGCAGTGCTGGAGAAGGGTCATACAATGAGCAGTTCTTC. It specifies CSAGEGSYNEQFF.